This TCR beta chain was sequenced for a study of cytomegalovirus exposure and HLA in healthy donors. The length of the CDR3 is 14 residues. V lost 1 base and J 4 bases, leaving 10 bases between the germline ends. CDR1 and CDR2 (germline): SGHTA, FQGNSA. Profiled with immunoSEQ multiplex PCR; TCRdb holds only in-frame clones, not every one. The table lists roughly 130,000 clones, roughly nine tenths of them singletons. The source of this sequence is a woman aged 18-30 years in good health and CMV-seropositive. Sequenced material: PBMCs. This chain uses TRBV7-2 with TRBJ1-2, with D possibly TRBD1 on 5 matching bases. CDR3 nucleotide sequence: TGTGCCAGCAGCTTAGTGGAGGGACCCTATGGCTACACCTTC. This sequence encodes CASSLVEGPYGYTF.